This T cell receptor beta chain was found in a study of Tregs in tolerant kidney transplant recipients. TCRdb keeps only in-frame clones here, not all; method: immunoSEQ multiplex PCR. In the table there are tens of thousands of clones, roughly nine tenths of which are singletons. Mixed chimerism was transient after nonmyeloablative marrow transplants from related graft donors. V lost 0 bases to trimming and J lost 10 bases; unmatched junction nucleotides: 4. The germline gives CDR1 SGDLS, CDR2 YYNGEE. This CDR3 spans 15 amino acids. The sequence came from a human patient who received a combined kidney and bone marrow transplant. Some T cells may have originated in the graft donor. The material sequenced was CD4+ T cells from blood (PBMCs), taken 24 months after the transplant. The rearrangement links TRBV9 to TRBJ1-6, with 10 positions matching TRBD1. The CDR3 DNA reads as TGTGCCAGCAGCGTAGCGGGACAGGGGAGGTCACCCCTCCACTTT. It translates to CASSVAGQGRSPLHF.